The clone carrying this T cell receptor (beta chain) has a handful of counts. The antigen remains unidentified. This sample was taken from a study of T cell responses to AZD1222 COVID-19 vaccine. General observations from the study: Among vaccine-associated CD4 TCRs, coverage spanned spike, with dominance at 160-218 and 743-854.

Assay used: immunoSEQ multiplex PCR; TCRdb lists only in-frame clones, some missing. The repertoire holds about 150,000 clones, with 90% to 95% as singletons. CDR1 is LNHDA and CDR2 is SQIVND in the germline V gene (reference sequence). CDR3 size: 14 residues. With 1 base removed from V and 4 bases from J, the gap between germline ends came to 9 bases. This TCR was recovered from an adult in good health. V is TRBV19 and J is TRBJ2-3, with TRBD2 as a possible D gene (6 bases). The material was peripheral blood, obtained on day 0 of AZD1222 vaccination. The CDR3 loop reads CASSIGSGADTQYF. CDR3 nucleotides: TGTGCCAGTAGTATAGGTTCGGGGGCAGATACGCAGTATTTT.